A single TCR beta chain is shown here with its context. No antigen is known for it. This entry comes from a study of cytomegalovirus exposure and HLA in healthy donors. Study-level results: According to the study, around 160 TCR beta chains were cytomegalovirus-associated.

The CDR3 length is 12 residues. Per the germline V gene, CDR1 is MDHEN and CDR2 is SYDVKM. Trimming left V 7 bases short and J 4 bases short, with 10 bases between. With 60 Vbeta and 13 Jbeta primers, the PCR was carried out. Here immunoSEQ multiplex PCR was the method, and the copy in TCRdb shows in-frame clones only, minus some. The data show more than 130,000 clones, 80% seen once. The rearrangement joins TRBV28 to TRBJ2-5, with D uncertain. The clonotype comes from a male donor in good health and CMV-seronegative. The sequenced sample was PBMCs. CDR3 sequence: CASTRSRETQYF. The CDR3 DNA reads TGTGCCAGCACGCGGTCAAGAGAGACCCAGTACTTC. Based on the CDR3 plus reference TRBV28 and TRBJ2-5, the full variable domain is DVKVTQSSRYLVKRTGEKVFLECVQDMDHENMFWYRQDPGLGLRLIYFSYDVKMKEKGDIPEGYSVSREKKERFSLILESASTNQTSMYLCASTRSRETQYFGPGTRLLVL.